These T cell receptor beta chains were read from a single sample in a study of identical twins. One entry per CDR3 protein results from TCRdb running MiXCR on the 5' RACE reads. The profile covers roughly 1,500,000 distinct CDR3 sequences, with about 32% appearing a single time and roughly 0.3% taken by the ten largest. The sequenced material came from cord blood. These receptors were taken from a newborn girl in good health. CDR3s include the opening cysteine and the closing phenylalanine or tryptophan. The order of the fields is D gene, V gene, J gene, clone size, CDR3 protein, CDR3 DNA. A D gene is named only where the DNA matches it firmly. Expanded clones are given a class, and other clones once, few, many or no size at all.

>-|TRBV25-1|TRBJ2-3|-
CASSARGVSDTQYF
TGTGCCAGCAGTGCCCGGGGAGTCTCAGATACGCAGTATTTT
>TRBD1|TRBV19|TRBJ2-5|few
CASSTRTGWNEQYF
TGTGCCAGTAGTACGCGGACAGGGTGGAATGAGCAGTACTTC
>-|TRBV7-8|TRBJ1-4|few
CASSLAGGIAGEKLFF
TGTGCCAGCAGCTTAGCCGGGGGAATTGCGGGGGAAAAACTGTTTTTT
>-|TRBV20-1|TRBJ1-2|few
CSARDQGGVGYTF
TGCAGTGCTAGAGATCAGGGAGGGGTTGGCTACACCTTC
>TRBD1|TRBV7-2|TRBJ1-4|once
CAGRQDRVNEKLFF
TGTGCCGGCAGACAGGACAGGGTTAATGAAAAACTGTTTTTT
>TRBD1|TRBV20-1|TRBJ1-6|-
CSARPGQGSTWPLHF
TGCAGTGCTAGGCCGGGACAGGGTTCGACATGGCCCCTCCACTTT
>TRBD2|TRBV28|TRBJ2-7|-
CASSRLAGETSYNEQYF
TGTGCCAGCAGCCGACTAGCGGGAGAGACCTCCTACAATGAGCAGTACTTC
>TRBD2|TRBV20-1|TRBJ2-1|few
CSAGTSGRIRANEQFF
TGCAGTGCCGGGACTAGCGGGAGAATTAGGGCCAATGAGCAGTTCTTC
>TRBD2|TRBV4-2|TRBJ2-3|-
CASSQGPLAGGTDTQYF
TGTGCCAGCAGCCAAGGGCCGCTAGCGGGGGGCACAGATACGCAGTATTTT
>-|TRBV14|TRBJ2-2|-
CASSRKALNTGELFF
TGTGCCAGCAGCCGGAAGGCACTTAACACCGGGGAGCTGTTTTTT
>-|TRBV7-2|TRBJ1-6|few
CASSLALAGNSPLHF
TGTGCCAGCAGCTTAGCGCTGGCAGGAAACTCACCCCTCCACTTT
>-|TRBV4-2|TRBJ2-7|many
CASSRERNSYEQYF
TGTGCCAGCAGCCGGGAGCGGAACTCCTACGAGCAGTACTTC
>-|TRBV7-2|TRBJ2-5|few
CASSLFGSQYF
TGTGCCAGCAGCCTATTCGGGAGCCAGTACTTC
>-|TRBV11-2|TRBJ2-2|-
CASSLVKGVYGELFF
TGTGCCAGCAGCTTAGTAAAGGGAGTTTACGGGGAGCTGTTTTTT
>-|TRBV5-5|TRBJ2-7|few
CASSLVMYPYEQYF
TGTGCCAGCAGCTTGGTTATGTACCCCTACGAGCAGTACTTC
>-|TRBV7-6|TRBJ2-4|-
CASSSFPMGKNIQYF
TGTGCCAGCAGCTCATTCCCAATGGGCAAAAACATTCAGTACTTC
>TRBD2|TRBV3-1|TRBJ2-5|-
CASTQTSGGSWLNEQYF
TGTGCCAGCACCCAAACTAGCGGGGGATCATGGCTTAATGAGCAGTACTTC
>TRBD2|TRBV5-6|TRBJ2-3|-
CASSSREGYTDTQYF
TGTGCCAGCAGCTCCCGGGAGGGATATACAGATACGCAGTATTTT
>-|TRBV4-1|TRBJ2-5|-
CASSQGVSGQETQYF
TGCGCCAGCAGCCAAGGAGTTAGCGGCCAAGAGACCCAGTACTTC
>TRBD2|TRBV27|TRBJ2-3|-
CASSFGSSGRAKGTQYF
TGTGCCAGCAGTTTCGGTTCTAGCGGGAGGGCCAAGGGTACGCAGTATTTT
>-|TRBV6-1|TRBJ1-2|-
CASSATDGTYGYTF
TGTGCCAGCAGCGCCACGGACGGAACCTATGGCTACACCTTC
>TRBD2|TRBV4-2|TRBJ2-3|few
CASSPTSGVWDTQYF
TGTGCCAGCAGCCCGACTAGCGGGGTTTGGGATACGCAGTATTTT
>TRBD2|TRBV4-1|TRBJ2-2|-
CASNRLAGAGELFF
TGCGCCAGCAACCGACTAGCGGGAGCCGGGGAGCTGTTTTTT
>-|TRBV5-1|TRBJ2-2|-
CASRSSAINTGELFF
TGCGCCAGCAGATCTTCGGCCATCAACACCGGGGAGCTGTTTTTT
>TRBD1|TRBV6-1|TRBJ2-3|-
CASRKLTGTGGTDTQYF
TGTGCCAGCCGAAAACTTACCGGGACAGGGGGCACAGATACGCAGTATTTT
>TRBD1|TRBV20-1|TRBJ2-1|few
CSATTGHNEQFF
TGCAGTGCTACGACAGGGCACAATGAGCAGTTCTTC
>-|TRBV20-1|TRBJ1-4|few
CSARWGKFNEKLFF
TGCAGTGCTAGATGGGGAAAATTTAATGAAAAACTGTTTTTT
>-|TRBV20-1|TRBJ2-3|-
CSARDRFADTQYF
TGCAGTGCTAGAGATCGATTTGCAGATACGCAGTATTTT
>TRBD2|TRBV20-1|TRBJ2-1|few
CSAAPGTSIHYNEQFF
TGCAGTGCTGCCCCGGGGACTAGTATCCACTACAATGAGCAGTTCTTC
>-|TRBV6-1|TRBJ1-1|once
CATGQLNTEAFF
TGTGCCACCGGACAGTTGAACACTGAAGCTTTCTTT
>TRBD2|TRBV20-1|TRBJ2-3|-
CSARDSGLAGGSTDTQYF
TGCAGTGCTAGAGACTCTGGACTAGCGGGAGGGAGCACAGATACGCAGTATTTT
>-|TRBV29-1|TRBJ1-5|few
CSVVWGAGQPQHF
TGCAGCGTTGTGTGGGGGGCCGGTCAGCCCCAGCATTTT
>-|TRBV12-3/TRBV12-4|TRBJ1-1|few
CASSLRWMNTEAFF
TGTGCCAGCAGTTTAAGGTGGATGAACACTGAAGCTTTCTTT
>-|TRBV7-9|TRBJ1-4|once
CASSSEGISTNEELFF
TGTGCCAGCAGCTCAGAGGGAATATCAACTAATGAAGAACTGTTTTTT
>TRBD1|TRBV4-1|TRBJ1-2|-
CASSQDPGQGGGYGYTF
TGCGCCAGCAGCCAAGATCCCGGACAGGGAGGAGGGTATGGCTACACCTTC
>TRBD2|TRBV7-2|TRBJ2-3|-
CASSFAGVADTQYF
TGTGCCAGCAGCTTTGCGGGAGTGGCGGATACGCAGTATTTT
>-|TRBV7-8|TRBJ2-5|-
CASSLRRTVQETQYF
TGTGCCAGCAGCTTACGGCGGACAGTCCAAGAGACCCAGTACTTC
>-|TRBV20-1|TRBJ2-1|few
CSARDWGGSSYNEQFF
TGCAGTGCTAGAGATTGGGGGGGCAGCTCCTACAATGAGCAGTTCTTC
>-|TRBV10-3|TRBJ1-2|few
CAISTGHPNYGYTF
TGTGCCATCAGTACCGGACACCCAAACTATGGCTACACCTTC
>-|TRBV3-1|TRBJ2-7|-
CASSQVVARAYEQYF
TGTGCCAGCAGCCAAGTAGTCGCCAGGGCCTACGAGCAGTACTTC
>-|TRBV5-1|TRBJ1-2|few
CASSFGDINYGYTF
TGCGCCAGCAGCTTCGGGGATATAAACTATGGCTACACCTTC
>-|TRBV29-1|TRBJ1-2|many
CSVVGGYGYTF
TGCAGCGTTGTGGGGGGCTATGGCTACACCTTC
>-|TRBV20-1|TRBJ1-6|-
CSVSHSGVLRSYNSPLHF
TGCAGTGTTAGCCATTCGGGGGTCCTCCGATCCTATAATTCACCCCTCCACTTT
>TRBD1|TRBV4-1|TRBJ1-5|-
CASSLRGGQGVNQPQHF
TGCGCCAGCAGCCTTCGAGGGGGACAGGGGGTCAATCAGCCCCAGCATTTT
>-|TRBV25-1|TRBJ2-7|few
CASSQLTHEQYF
TGTGCCAGCAGTCAGCTGACCCACGAGCAGTACTTC
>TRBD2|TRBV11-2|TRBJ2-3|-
CASSSLAGHSTDTQYF
TGTGCCAGCAGCTCACTAGCGGGGCATAGCACAGATACGCAGTATTTT
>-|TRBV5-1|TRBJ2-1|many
CASSLGLVSYNEQFF
TGCGCCAGCAGCTTGGGACTAGTCTCCTACAATGAGCAGTTCTTC
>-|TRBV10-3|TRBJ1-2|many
CAISLGRNLLYGYTF
TGTGCCATCAGCTTAGGACGGAATCTCCTCTATGGCTACACCTTC
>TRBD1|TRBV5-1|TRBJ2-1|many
CASSSGGSYNEQFF
TGTGCCAGCAGTTCAGGGGGCTCCTACAATGAGCAGTTCTTC
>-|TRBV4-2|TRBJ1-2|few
CASSQDTRAYGYTF
TGTGCCAGCAGCCAAGATACCCGTGCTTATGGCTACACCTTC
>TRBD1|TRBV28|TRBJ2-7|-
CASSLFQGDEQYF
TGTGCCAGCAGTTTATTTCAGGGGGACGAGCAGTACTTC
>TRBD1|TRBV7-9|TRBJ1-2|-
CASSYAYTGGGYGYTF
TGTGCCAGCAGCTACGCCTACACAGGGGGCGGCTATGGCTACACCTTC
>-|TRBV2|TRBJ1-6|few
CASSEARGAPLHF
TGTGCCAGCAGTGAAGCGCGAGGGGCACCCCTCCACTTT